This passage covers 24 T cell receptor beta chains from one sample sequenced in a study of T cell responses to AZD1222 COVID-19 vaccine. Sequenced by immunoSEQ multiplex PCR; TCRdb stores in-frame clones only, minus some. The data hold 100,000 to 150,000 clones, with about 87% observed a single time. Sequencing used peripheral blood, obtained on day 0 of AZD1222 vaccination. The receptors shown here come from an adult in good health.

This clone was observed many times. The CDR3 here is CASSPSGGALGANVLTF. The CDR3 region has the DNA TGTGCCAGCAGTCCTAGCGGGGGGGCACTGGGGGCCAACGTCCTGACTTTC. V and J are TRBV6-4 and TRBJ2-6; TRBD2 matches at 12 bases. The CDR3 is made up of 17 amino acids. Germline V gene data show CDR1 as MRHNA and CDR2 as SNTAGT. V trimming: 5 bases; J trimming: 4 bases; junction bases outside the gene matches: 6.

V gene TRBV5-6 combines with J gene TRBJ1-2; TRBD1 is a possible D gene (6 bases). Between the trimmed V and J ends, which lost 0 bases and 6 bases, there was a span of 15 bases. Germline V lookup: CDR1 SGHDT, CDR2 YYEEEE. The length of the CDR3 is 15 residues. CDR3 amino acids: CASSLGRTGGNGYTF. The CDR3 region has the DNA TGTGCCAGCAGCTTGGGGCGAACCGGGGGCAATGGCTACACCTTC.

The V gene is TRBV21-1, the J gene TRBJ1-1; the table's D call, TRBD1, has no DNA check behind it. TRBV21-1 is a documented pseudogene. The CDR3 has 16 amino acids. CDR3 DNA sequence: TGTGCCAGCAGCAAAGGGGGGACAGGGCCGAACACTGAAGCTTTCTTT. Protein sequence: CASSKGGTGPNTEAFF.

The rearrangement links TRBV7-2 to TRBJ2-7, with 9 bases lining up with TRBD2. The germline CDR1 and CDR2 sequences are SGHTA and FQGNSA. After removal of 1 base from V and 5 bases from J, the junction contained 6 bases not matched to a gene. CDR3 length equals 15 residues. The CDR3 DNA follows: TGTGCCAGCAGCTTAGGGCGGGGGGGTTTAGACGAGCAGTACTTC. Its protein is CASSLGRGGLDEQYF.

The sample holds one count of this clone. The rearrangement links TRBV2 to TRBJ1-1, with unresolved D. The germline V gene encodes CDR1 SNHLY and CDR2 FYNNEI. Between the trimmed V and J ends, which lost 8 bases and 4 bases, there was a span of 11 bases. This CDR3 has 12 amino acids. CDR3 DNA sequence: TGTGCCAGCGGTACATCGGGCACTGAAGCTTTCTTT. This gives the protein CASGTSGTEAFF.

The V call is TRBV28, the J call TRBJ2-7; no clear D gene. Germline V CDR1 and CDR2: MDHEN, SYDVKM. V was pared by 2 bases and J by 4 bases, with 9 bases between. The CDR3 covers 13 residues. The CDR3 spells CASSLRPEYEQYF. CDR3 DNA sequence: TGTGCCAGCAGTTTACGTCCGGAGTACGAGCAGTACTTC.

The V call is TRBV11-2, the J call TRBJ2-7, with D unresolved. V lost 2 bases, J lost 0 bases, and 8 bases lay in between. The CDR3 loop spans 14 amino acids. Germline values: CDR1 SGHAT, CDR2 FQNNGV. The CDR3 nucleotides read TGTGCCAGCAGCTTATTGCAGGTCTCCTACGAGCAGTACTTC. Translated, it gives CASSLLQVSYEQYF.

A single count supports this clone. The V gene is TRBV4-2, the J gene TRBJ2-1; TRBD2 aligns across 16 bases. Trimming cost V 3 bases and J 5 bases; bases outside gene matches: 7. This CDR3 contains 18 residues. The germline CDR1 and CDR2 sequences are LGHNA and YNFKEQ. The CDR3 DNA reads as TGTGCCAGCAGCCAGGGACTAGCGGGGGGGCACGACGACAATGAGCAGTTCTTC. This translates into CASSQGLAGGHDDNEQFF.

This sequence joins TRBV3-1 (or the pseudogene TRBV3-2) and TRBJ1-1; D not resolved. The germline gives CDR1 LGHDT, CDR2 YNNKEL (reference sequence). The CDR3 contains 12 residues. With 4 bases removed from V and 1 base from J, the gap between germline ends came to 4 bases. The CDR3 region has the DNA TGTGCCAGCAGCCTACAGAACACTGAAGCTTTCTTT. Amino acids: CASSLQNTEAFF.

V and J are TRBV28 and TRBJ2-7; 8 positions match TRBD1. V lost 6 bases to trimming and J lost 2 bases; unmatched junction nucleotides: 3. The CDR3 consists of 13 residues. Germline V gives CDR1 MDHEN, CDR2 SYDVKM. The CDR3 nucleotides read TGTGCCAGCAGGAGGACAGGGACCTACGAGCAGTACTTC. Translating it yields CASRRTGTYEQYF.

The V call is TRBV14, the J call TRBJ1-3; D is undetermined. Germline V gene sequence: CDR1 SGHDN, CDR2 FVKESK. The V gene lost 9 bases and the J gene lost 0 bases, with 9 bases spanning the gap. This CDR3 is built from 13 residues. CDR3 bases: TGTGCCAGTTCCACCAGCTCTGGAAACACCATATATTTT. As protein: CASSTSSGNTIYF.

The table lists this clone with a count of one. The J gene is TRBJ2-3, the V gene TRBV9; D is ambiguous. The CDR3 consists of 15 residues. V was clipped by 0 bases and J by 1 base, with 9 bases between them. Per germline, CDR1 SGDLS and CDR2 YYNGEE. CDR3 sequence reads: CASSVGNSGTDTQYF. In nucleotides, the CDR3 is TGTGCCAGCAGCGTAGGGAACTCAGGCACAGATACGCAGTATTTT.

This clone was recorded a few times. This sequence joins TRBV9 and TRBJ1-3, with unresolved D. The CDR3 extends over 15 amino acids. Trimming stripped 6 bases from V and 4 bases from J, with 17 bases between. Germline values: CDR1 SGDLS, CDR2 YYNGEE. This chain's CDR3 is CASTPGRGGGNTIYF. DNA for the CDR3: TGTGCCAGCACCCCTGGGCGGGGAGGAGGAAACACCATATATTTT.

This chain uses TRBV7-9 with TRBJ1-3, with D hard to call. V was cut by 2 bases and J by 6 bases, with 5 bases left in between. In germline, CDR1 is SEHNR, CDR2 FQNEAQ (reference sequence). This CDR3 comprises 12 residues. The CDR3 here is CASSLTPNTIYF. For the CDR3, the DNA is TGTGCCAGCAGCTTAACCCCAAACACCATATATTTT.

This chain uses TRBV12-3 or TRBV12-4 with TRBJ2-5; D not resolved. Trimming took 6 bases from V and 5 from J, leaving 13 bases between them. The CDR3 totals 13 residues. The CDR3 loop reads CASSPTRRETQYF. DNA for the CDR3: TGTGCCAGCAGCCCAACCCGCCGGGAGACCCAGTACTTC.

This clone has just one count. The chain is built from TRBV29-1 and TRBJ1-1; no firm D call. V was clipped by 2 bases and J by 0 bases, with 7 bases between them. The germline V gene encodes CDR1 SQVTM and CDR2 ANQGSEA. The CDR3 covers 13 residues. The CDR3 sequence: CSVERSMNTEAFF. The CDR3 DNA is TGCAGCGTTGAAAGGAGCATGAACACTGAAGCTTTCTTT.

The rearrangement joins TRBV6-5 to TRBJ1-2, with 8 bases identical to TRBD1. The germline CDR1 and CDR2 sequences are MNHEY and SVGAGI. V trimming: 7 bases; J trimming: 4 bases; junction bases outside the gene matches: 8. The length of the CDR3 is 14 residues. The CDR3, as DNA: TGTGCCAGCACCGGATCAGGGGGCGGCTATGGCTACACCTTC. Translating it yields CASTGSGGGYGYTF.

The chain is built from TRBV7-3 and TRBJ2-1; 7 nucleotides line up with TRBD2. This CDR3 has 14 amino acids. Germline V gives CDR1 SGHTA, CDR2 FQGTGA. V shed 6 bases, J shed 7 bases, and the junction held 9 bases outside the gene matches. The CDR3 loop is CASSLGGRKNEQFF. As DNA, the CDR3 is TGTGCCAGCAGTTTGGGGGGGAGGAAAAATGAGCAGTTCTTC.

This clone has just one count. The chain has TRBV6-5 and TRBJ2-7, with D perhaps matching TRBD2 (5 bases). Trimming pared 2 bases from V and 2 bases from J, leaving 7 bases between. Germline values: CDR1 MNHEY, CDR2 SVGAGI. The CDR3 extends over 13 amino acids. DNA of the CDR3: TGTGCCAGCAGTTACACCGGGACCTACGAGCAGTACTTC. Amino acids: CASSYTGTYEQYF.

The chain recombines TRBV15 with TRBJ2-3; 8 nucleotides line up with TRBD1. The CDR3 sequence is 14 residues long. The germline V gene encodes CDR1 LNHNV and CDR2 YYDKDF (reference sequence). Trimming removed 3 bases from V and 6 bases from J; junction bases left unmatched: 5. The CDR3, as DNA: TGTGCCACCAGCAGGCTGACAGGGGAGGATACGCAGTATTTT. Protein sequence: CATSRLTGEDTQYF.

The V gene is TRBV19, the J gene TRBJ2-5, with D unclear. The V end was cut by 8 bases, the J end by 1 base, with 11 bases between. This CDR3 region has 13 residues. Germline CDR1 LNHDA, CDR2 SQIVND (reference sequence). Here the CDR3 reads CASGQEFQETQYF. Here the CDR3 DNA reads TGTGCCAGTGGGCAGGAATTCCAAGAGACCCAGTACTTC.

The chain carries TRBV10-3 and TRBJ2-1; 10 bases agree with TRBD1. Germline V gene sequence: CDR1 ENHRY, CDR2 SYGVKD. The CDR3 length is 16 residues. V was pared by 3 bases and J by 3 bases, with 5 bases of the junction left unmatched. CDR3 in DNA: TGTGCCATCAGTGATTTACGGGACAGGGGCTACAATGAGCAGTTCTTC. Translated, it gives CAISDLRDRGYNEQFF.

The CDR3 region is CASSEAGAPYEQYF. The CDR3 DNA reads as TGTGCCAGCAGTGAGGCGGGAGCCCCCTACGAGCAGTACTTC. The chain uses TRBV6-1 and TRBJ2-7, with 7 bases matching TRBD2. CDR3 length: 14 amino acids. Germline lookup yields CDR1 MNHNS and CDR2 SASEGT. Trimming removed 3 bases from V and 2 bases from J; junction bases left unmatched: 4.

The CDR3 DNA is TGTGCCAGCAGCTTAGAGGGCGGATTCCCTAGCAATCAGCCCCAGCATTTT. Translation: CASSLEGGFPSNQPQHF. The chain is built from TRBV7-9 and TRBJ1-5; D is unclear. V lost 1 base to trimming and J lost 0 bases, with 13 bases between them. The CDR3 covers 17 residues. Germline V gives CDR1 SEHNR, CDR2 FQNEAQ (reference sequence).